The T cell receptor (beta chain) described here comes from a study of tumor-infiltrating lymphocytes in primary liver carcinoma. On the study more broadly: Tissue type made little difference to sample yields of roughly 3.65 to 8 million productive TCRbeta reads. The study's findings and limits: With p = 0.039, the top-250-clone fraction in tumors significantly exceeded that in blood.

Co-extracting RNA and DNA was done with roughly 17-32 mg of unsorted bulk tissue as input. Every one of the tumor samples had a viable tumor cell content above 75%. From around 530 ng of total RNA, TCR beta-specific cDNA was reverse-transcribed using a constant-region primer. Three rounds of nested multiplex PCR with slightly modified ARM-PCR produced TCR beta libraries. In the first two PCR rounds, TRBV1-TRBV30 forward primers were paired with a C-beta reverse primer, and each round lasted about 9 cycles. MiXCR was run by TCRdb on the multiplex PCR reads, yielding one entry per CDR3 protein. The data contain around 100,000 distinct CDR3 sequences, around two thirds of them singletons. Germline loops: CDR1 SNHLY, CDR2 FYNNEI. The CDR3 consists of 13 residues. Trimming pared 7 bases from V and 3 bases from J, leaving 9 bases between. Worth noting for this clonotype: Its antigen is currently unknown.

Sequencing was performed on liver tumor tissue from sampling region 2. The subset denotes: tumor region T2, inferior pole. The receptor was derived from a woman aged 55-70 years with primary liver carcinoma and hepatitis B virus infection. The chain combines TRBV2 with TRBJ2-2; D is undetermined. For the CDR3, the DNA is TGTGCCAGCAACCTTTTGGACACCGGGGAGCTGTTTTTT. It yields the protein CASNLLDTGELFF.